This T cell receptor (beta chain) derives from a study of T cell responses to AZD1222 COVID-19 vaccine (dated by TCRdb to about 2021). Concerning the study at large: TCR sequencing covered about 230 trial participants: some 210 given two doses of AZD1222 and 26 given two doses of MenACWY control vaccine. Trial participants were enrolled by age into subgroups of 18-55, 56-69 and 70-plus years, and 148, 28 and 57 TCR-sequenced participants, respectively, were included in these subgroups.

For CDR1 and CDR2, the germline V gene (reference sequence) lists LGHDT and YNNKEL. V is shortened by 4 bases, J by 4 bases, and the region joining them spans 8 bases. From cysteine to phenylalanine, the CDR3 is 13 amino acids long. Only CDR3 DNA is held: 39 bases, read in frame from base 1. Overall results and qualifications from the work: No day 14 peak-response samples were available, so repertoires were characterized only after the peak T cell response. Nearly half of unique spike-specific TCRs reportedly recognized epitopes outside regions mutated in the B.1.351 and B.1.1.7 variants. Vaccine-associated CD4 TCRs spanned the whole spike protein, with dominant responses in regions 160-218 and 743-854. After two AZD1222 doses, both the breadth and the depth of spike-specific TCRs were significantly higher than at day 0 and than in MenACWY recipients. Only a handful of AZD1222 recipients were SARS-CoV-2 seropositive at baseline, limiting conclusions about previously exposed vaccinees. Participants were mostly white British and included more females than males, and it was suggested by the authors that clonal diversity may have been underestimated. The 56-69-year group was small, and its depth increase did not reach significance, likely because of low power.

The intended sense of this specimen's time point label: about 28 days (+/-7) after the second vaccine dose. AZD1222 recipients given second doses at about 4 weeks or at about 12 weeks were pooled, since spike-specific TCR depth and breadth were not found to differ between the two schedules. Vaccinee samples were obtained from the UK trials COV001 and COV002, which included a single-blind randomized controlled phase 2/3 trial of AZD1222 (ChAdOx1 nCoV-19) in healthy adults. Trial participant PBMC samples were collected at day 0 and day 28 after the second dose for TCRbeta chain sequencing. The CDR3 regions of human TCRbeta chains were analyzed by immunosequencing. The authors' analysis ran thus. TCRs in the repertoires were compared against a reference library of SARS-CoV-2-specific TCRs that had been generated with the MIRA antigen-specificity platform. Breadth was defined as the fraction of unique TCRs that were SARS-CoV-2-associated, and depth was defined as the fraction of total T cells that were SARS-CoV-2-associated. Using the MIRA data, every spike-specific TCR was mapped to the spike region that the TCR reacted to and assigned to either a CD4 or a CD8 class. Log10-transformed breadth and depth values were compared by one-way ANOVA with Sidak's multiple comparisons tests. TCRdb carries this immuneACCESS record with in-frame sequences only. Its versions omit some clonotypes, under half of them owing to an unresolved V gene in the studies checked, with the rest unexplained. The DNA gave D and trimming, while V, J and clone size come from that table. The sample has roughly 77,000 clones on record, 90% of them singletons. The top ten clonotypes cover approximately 3.2% of the sample.

With respect to this clone: This receptor's antigen is unknown. No qualities accompany the bases; no much larger clone lies one base away.

The sequence is built from TRBV3-1 (or the pseudogene TRBV3-2) and TRBJ1-5, with no confident D gene call. Sample: peripheral blood, taken 28 days after the second AZD1222 dose. The receptor was derived from an adult who received the AZD1222 COVID-19 vaccine. The DNA sequence is as follows: TGTGCCAGCAGCCTGGACGGGAATCAGCCCCAGCATTTT. This translates into CASSLDGNQPQHF.